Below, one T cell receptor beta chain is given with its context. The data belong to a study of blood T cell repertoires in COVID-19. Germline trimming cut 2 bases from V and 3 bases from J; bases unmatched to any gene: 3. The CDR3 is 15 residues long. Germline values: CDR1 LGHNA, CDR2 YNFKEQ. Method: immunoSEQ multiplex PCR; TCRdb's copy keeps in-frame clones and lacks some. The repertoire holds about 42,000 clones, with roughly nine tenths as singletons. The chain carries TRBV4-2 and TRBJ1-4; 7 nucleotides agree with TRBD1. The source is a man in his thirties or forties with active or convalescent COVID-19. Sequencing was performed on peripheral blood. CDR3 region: CASSQMGQPNEKLFF. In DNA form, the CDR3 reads TGTGCCAGCAGCCAAATGGGACAGCCTAATGAAAAACTGTTTTTT.